The next 20 T cell receptor beta chains were all read from a single sample in a study of cytomegalovirus exposure and HLA in healthy donors. The PCR used 60 Vbeta and 13 Jbeta primers. Clones were read by immunoSEQ multiplex PCR, and TCRdb kept only the in-frame ones, dropping some. The sample carries 60,000 to 75,000 clones, roughly four fifths recorded once. Sample: PBMCs. The receptors here all came from a woman aged 25 to 39 in good health and CMV-seropositive.

J is TRBJ1-1 and V is TRBV10-3, with TRBD1 matching 8 bases. CDR1 and CDR2 (germline): ENHRY, SYGVKD. The CDR3 is 16 residues long. Trimming removed 6 bases from V and 4 bases from J; junction bases left unmatched: 13. The chain's CDR3 is CAIRGIITDRGTEAFF. CDR3 sequence (DNA): TGTGCCATCAGGGGGATTATAACCGACAGGGGCACTGAAGCTTTCTTT.

The V call is TRBV7-6, the J call TRBJ2-5; 7 nucleotides align to TRBD2. The CDR3 runs 13 residues. Per the germline V gene, CDR1 is SGHVS and CDR2 is FNYEAQ. The junction had 11 bases not matched to a gene; V was cut back by 2 bases and J by 14 bases. CDR3 sequence: CASSLSPRDYRYF. DNA of the CDR3: TGTGCCAGCAGCTTATCTCCCCGGGACTACCGATACTTC. Full variable domain (outside the CDR3, taken from reference TRBV7-6 and TRBJ2-5): GAGVSQSPRYKVTKRGQDVALRCDPISGHVSLYWYRQALGQGPEFLTYFNYEAQQDKSGLPNDRFSAERPEGSISTLTIQRTEQRDSAMYRCASSLSPRDYRYFGPGTRLLVL.

CDR3 nucleotide sequence: TGTGCCAGCAGCCCCGTAGGGAGCACTGAAGCTTTCTTT. This translates into CASSPVGSTEAFF. The gene calls are TRBV5-4 and TRBJ1-1; no clear D. Per germline, CDR1 SGHNT and CDR2 YYREEE (reference sequence). The CDR3 extends over 13 amino acids. With 4 bases removed from V and 4 bases from J, the gap between germline ends came to 11 bases. The full variable domain, with the rest looked up from reference TRBV5-4 and TRBJ1-1, is ETGVTQSPTHLIKTRGQQVTLRCSSQSGHNTVSWYQQALGQGPQFIFQYYREEENGRGNFPPRFSGLQFPNYSSELNVNALELDDSALYLCASSPVGSTEAFFGQGTRLTVV.

This chain links TRBV2 with TRBJ1-2; the match to TRBD1 covers 8 bases. V trimming: 3 bases; J trimming: 6 bases; junction bases outside the gene matches: 6. Germline V lookup: CDR1 SNHLY, CDR2 FYNNEI. This CDR3 is built from 14 residues. The CDR3 protein is CASSDQGALDGYTF. The DNA of the CDR3 is TGTGCCAGCAGTGATCAGGGGGCGCTGGATGGCTACACCTTC.

The chain joins TRBV11-1 to TRBJ2-7; a weak D match, TRBD2 (6 bases). The V end was cut by 1 base, the J end by 6 bases, with 10 bases between. CDR1 and CDR2 from the germline V gene are SGHAT and FQDESV (reference sequence). The CDR3 totals 13 residues. The DNA for the CDR3 is TGTGCCAGCAGCTTAGGCGGGAATACCGAGCAGTACTTC. Translating gives CASSLGGNTEQYF.

This chain joins TRBV11-2 and TRBJ2-7, with D possibly TRBD2 on 6 matching bases. CDR3 length: 13 amino acids. Deletions cut 5 bases from V and 3 bases from J, with 11 bases between. Germline CDR1 and CDR2: SGHAT and FQNNGV. The CDR3: CASSHPSDYEQYF. The DNA for the CDR3 is TGTGCCAGCAGCCATCCTAGCGACTACGAGCAGTACTTC.

V gene TRBV4-2 combines with J gene TRBJ1-5, with D possibly matching TRBD1 (6 bases). V lost 0 bases to trimming and J lost 9 bases, with 15 bases between them. The CDR3 is 15 amino acids. Germline CDR1 reads LGHNA; CDR2 reads YNFKEQ. The CDR3 here is CASSQDQQGIRPQHF. The CDR3 bases are TGTGCCAGCAGCCAAGATCAACAGGGCATTCGGCCCCAGCATTTT.

V is TRBV28 and J is TRBJ2-1, with D possibly being TRBD1 (5 bases). CDR3 length: 15 amino acids. V lost 4 bases to trimming and J lost 3 bases, with 13 bases between them. The germline CDR1 and CDR2 sequences are MDHEN and SYDVKM. The CDR3: CASSSGQGHYNEQFF. CDR3 in DNA: TGTGCCAGCAGTTCGGGTCAGGGTCACTACAATGAGCAGTTCTTC.

On this clone itself: This CDR3 is also generated by other DNA sequences in the sample. The chain's CDR3 is CASSSPGQGSYEQYF. CDR3 sequence (DNA): TGTGCCAGCAGCTCTCCGGGACAGGGTTCCTACGAGCAGTACTTC. V is TRBV28 and J is TRBJ2-7, with 9 bases that match TRBD1. The CDR3 runs 15 residues. Per the germline V gene, CDR1 is MDHEN and CDR2 is SYDVKM. V lost 6 bases to trimming and J lost 1 base; unmatched junction nucleotides: 7.

The chain joins TRBV6-5 to TRBJ1-1; D gene ambiguous. Trimming stripped 7 bases from V and 0 bases from J, with 9 bases between. Looked up from germline, CDR1 is MNHEY and CDR2 is SVGAGI. The CDR3 spans 13 residues. The CDR3 DNA follows: TGTGCCAGCATAACCGCGATGAACACTGAAGCTTTCTTT. This encodes CASITAMNTEAFF.

This clone came up a few times. The chain carries TRBV6-1 and TRBJ2-7; 8 bases are shared with TRBD1. The CDR3 spans 13 residues. Trimming removed 5 bases from V and 1 base from J; junction bases left unmatched: 1. Germline assignment: CDR1 MNHNS and CDR2 SASEGT. For the CDR3, the DNA is TGTGCCAGCAGTAGGACAGGGTCCTACGAGCAGTACTTC. Translated, it gives CASSRTGSYEQYF.

This clone was picked up one time. J is TRBJ1-1 and V is TRBV29-1, with D perhaps matching TRBD1 (6 bases). This CDR3 has 14 amino acids. V was cut by 2 bases and J by 2 bases, with 12 bases left in between. From germline, CDR1 is SQVTM and CDR2 ANQGSEA. The CDR3 loop is CSVEIGQFNTEAFF. CDR3 sequence (DNA): TGCAGCGTTGAAATCGGACAGTTCAACACTGAAGCTTTCTTT.

In its sample, this clone was seen once. The identical CDR3 is also encoded by other nucleotide sequences in the sample. For the CDR3, the DNA is TGTGCCAGCAGTGAAAGCGGGGACTATGGCTACACCTTC. The encoded protein is CASSESGDYGYTF. The rearrangement joins TRBV2 to TRBJ1-2; D call uncertain. This CDR3 is built from 13 residues. With 2 bases removed from V and 3 bases from J, the gap between germline ends came to 7 bases. Germline V lookup: CDR1 SNHLY, CDR2 FYNNEI.

V gene TRBV29-1 combines with J gene TRBJ2-6, with 7 bases fitting TRBD1. The CDR3 extends over 14 amino acids. Trimming took 5 bases from V and 3 from J; bases not matched to a gene: 4. CDR1 is SQVTM and CDR2 is ANQGSEA in the germline V gene. The CDR3 protein is CSVQGEFGANVLTF. CDR3 DNA sequence: TGCAGCGTTCAGGGGGAATTTGGGGCCAACGTCCTGACTTTC.

The chain couples TRBV6-5 to TRBJ2-1; D is perhaps TRBD1 (6 bases). The CDR3 has 15 residues. V gave up 1 base and J gave up 3 bases, with 10 bases separating them. Germline CDR1 is MNHEY and CDR2 is SVGAGI. The CDR3 loop reads CASSYFQGHYNEQFF. Here the CDR3 DNA reads TGTGCCAGCAGTTACTTTCAGGGGCACTACAATGAGCAGTTCTTC.

The chain links TRBV7-6 to TRBJ1-2; no clear D gene. The CDR3 has 11 residues. Per the germline V gene, CDR1 is SGHVS and CDR2 is FNYEAQ. CDR3 in amino acids: CALRSALGYTF. CDR3 DNA: TGTGCTCTGAGGTCGGCGCTCGGCTACACCTTC. Together with reference TRBV7-6 and TRBJ1-2, the CDR3 gives the full variable domain: GAGVSQSPRYKVTKRGQDVALRCDPISGHVSLYWYRQALGQGPEFLTYFNYEAQQDKSGLPNDRFSAERPEGSISTLTIQRTEQRDSAMYRCALRSALGYTFGSGTRLTVV.

The gene calls are TRBV28 and TRBJ1-6, with 7 nucleotides matching TRBD1. Germline V CDR1 and CDR2: MDHEN, SYDVKM. Germline trimming cut 5 bases from V and 8 bases from J; bases unmatched to any gene: 6. The CDR3 totals 14 residues. The CDR3 here is CASSPDRRDSPLHF. The CDR3 bases are TGTGCCAGCAGTCCGGACAGGAGGGATTCACCCCTCCACTTT.

On this clone: Lacking the conserved final phenylalanine or tryptophan, this CDR3 likely reflects a read error. V is TRBV5-1 and J is TRBJ1-1; no definite D call. The CDR3 spans 12 residues. Germline CDR1 and CDR2: SGHRS and YFSETQ. Trimming took off 1 base at V and 8 bases at J, with 9 bases between the two ends. The CDR3 DNA sequence: TGCGCCAGCAGCTTGCGGGGAGGAGAAGCTTTCCTT. As protein: CASSLRGGEAFL.

The chain recombines TRBV27 with TRBJ1-3; no firm D call. V gave up 5 bases and J gave up 2 bases, with 10 bases separating them. The CDR3 is 14 residues long. The germline V gene has CDR1 MNHEY and CDR2 SMNVEV (reference sequence). The CDR3 protein is CASSLRGAGNTIYF. The CDR3 nucleotides are TGTGCCAGCAGTCTCCGAGGAGCTGGAAACACCATATATTTT.

The genes are TRBV20-1 and TRBJ1-2, with a possible D match to TRBD1 (6 bases). Between the trimmed V and J ends, which lost 2 bases and 13 bases, there was a span of 14 bases. This CDR3 contains 11 residues. CDR1 DFQATT and CDR2 SNEGSKA come from the germline V gene (reference sequence). In nucleotides, the CDR3 is TGCAGTGCTAGACCCGGGACAAGCCGCACCTTC. Its protein product is CSARPGTSRTF.